The TCR beta chain under discussion was sequenced for a study of technical replicates of blood from a few donors. Repertoires were generated with immunoSEQ multiplex PCR, while TCRdb's copy carries only in-frame clones and drops some. The sample gives roughly 72,000 clones, approximately 91% of which show up once; 0.3% to 0.5% is in the top ten. The V and J ends lost 4 bases and 0 bases respectively, with 7 bases between them. There are 14 residues in the CDR3. Germline V CDR1 and CDR2: SGHTA, FQGNSA. J is TRBJ1-5 and V is TRBV7-2; no reliable D call. The sequenced material came from T cells isolated from PBMCs. The TCR originated in a human donor in good health. The CDR3 DNA reads as TGTGCCAGCAGCTCTCCGGGTAGCAATCAGCCCCAGCATTTT. It codes for CASSSPGSNQPQHF. Supplemented by reference TRBV7-2 and TRBJ1-5, the full variable domain reads GAGVSQSPSNKVTEKGKDVELRCDPISGHTALYWYRQSLGQGLEFLIYFQGNSAPDKSGLPSDRFSAERTGGSVSTLTIQRTQQEDSAVYLCASSSPGSNQPQHFGDGTRLSIL.